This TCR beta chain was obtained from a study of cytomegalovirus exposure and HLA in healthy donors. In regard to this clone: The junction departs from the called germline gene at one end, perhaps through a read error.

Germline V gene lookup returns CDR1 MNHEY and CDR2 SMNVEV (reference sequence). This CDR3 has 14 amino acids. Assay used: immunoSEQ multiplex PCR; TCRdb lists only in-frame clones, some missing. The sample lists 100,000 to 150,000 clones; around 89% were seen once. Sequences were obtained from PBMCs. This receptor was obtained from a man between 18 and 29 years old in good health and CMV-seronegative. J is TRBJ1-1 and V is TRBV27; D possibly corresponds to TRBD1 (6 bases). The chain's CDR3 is CASSTTGQYPSSLF. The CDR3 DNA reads TGTGCCAGCAGTACTACAGGACAGTACCCATCAAGTCTCTTT.